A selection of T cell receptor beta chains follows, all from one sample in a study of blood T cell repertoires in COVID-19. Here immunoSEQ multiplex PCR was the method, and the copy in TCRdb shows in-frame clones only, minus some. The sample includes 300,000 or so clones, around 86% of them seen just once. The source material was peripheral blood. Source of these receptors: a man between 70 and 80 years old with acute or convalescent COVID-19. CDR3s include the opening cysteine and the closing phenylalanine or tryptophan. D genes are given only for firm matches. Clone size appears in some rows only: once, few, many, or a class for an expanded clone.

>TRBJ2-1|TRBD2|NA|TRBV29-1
CSVPGTSFRNEQFF
TGCAGCGTCCCCGGGACTAGCTTTCGCAATGAGCAGTTCTTC
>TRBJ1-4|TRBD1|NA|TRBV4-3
CASSQIGQGTNEKLFF
TGCGCCAGCAGCCAAATCGGACAGGGAACTAATGAAAAACTGTTTTTT
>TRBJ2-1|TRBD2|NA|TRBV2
CASSVSSGRAEQFF
TGTGCCAGCAGTGTAAGCAGCGGGAGGGCTGAGCAGTTCTTC
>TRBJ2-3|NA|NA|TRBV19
CASSMKTTSTDTQYF
TGTGCCAGTAGTATGAAAACTACTAGCACAGATACGCAGTATTTT
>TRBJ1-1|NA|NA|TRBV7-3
CASSVRQHTEAFF
TGTGCCAGCAGCGTAAGACAGCACACTGAAGCTTTCTTT
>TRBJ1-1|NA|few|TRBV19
CASSIGNRRTNTEAFF
TGTGCCAGTAGTATAGGGAACAGGAGAACGAACACTGAAGCTTTCTTT
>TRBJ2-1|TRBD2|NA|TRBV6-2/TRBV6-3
CASSGTSALNEQFF
TGTGCCAGCAGTGGGACTAGCGCGTTAAATGAGCAGTTCTTC
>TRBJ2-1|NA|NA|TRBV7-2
CASRESGNYNEQFF
TGTGCCAGCAGGGAGTCAGGGAACTACAATGAGCAGTTCTTC
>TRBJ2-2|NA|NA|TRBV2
CASRVFGTGELFF
TGTGCCAGCAGGGTTTTCGGCACCGGGGAGCTGTTTTTT
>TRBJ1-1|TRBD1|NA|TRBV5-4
CASTRGQGARGNTEAFF
TGTGCCAGCACCCGGGGACAGGGGGCGAGGGGAAATACTGAAGCTTTCTTT
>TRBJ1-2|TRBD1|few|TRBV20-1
CSARTGTGYTF
TGCAGTGCACGGACAGGAACGGGCTACACCTTC
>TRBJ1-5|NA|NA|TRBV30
CAWSAGSNQPQHF
TGTGCCTGGAGTGCGGGGAGCAATCAGCCCCAGCATTTT
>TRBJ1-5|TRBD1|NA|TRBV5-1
CASSLQPTGQNQPQHF
TGCGCCAGCAGCCTCCAGCCTACGGGACAGAATCAGCCCCAGCATTTT